This paragraph covers one T cell receptor (beta chain) sequence. This sample is drawn from a study of blood T cell repertoires in COVID-19. Study as a whole: Both acute and convalescent COVID-19 samples were obtained from the United States, Italy and Spain. PBMCs, B-cell-depleted T cells, or T cells provided the cDNA or gDNA that made up the material.

The CDR3 sequence is 14 residues long. CDR1 MNHEY and CDR2 SVGAGI come from the germline V gene. With 3 bases clipped from V and 4 bases from J, the junction kept 4 bases outside the gene matches. Clones were sequenced by immunoSEQ multiplex PCR, and TCRdb holds only the in-frame ones, with some missing. Among over 150,000 clones, 75% to 90% were seen once, and the ten largest hold 2.5% to 3.5%. The clonotype was recovered from an older woman with acute or convalescent COVID-19. Sequencing was performed on peripheral blood. The J gene is TRBJ1-2, the V gene TRBV6-5, with 8 positions matching TRBD1. The CDR3 loop reads CASSYLDRGYGYTF. Here the CDR3 DNA reads TGTGCCAGCAGTTATCTTGACAGGGGCTATGGCTACACCTTC.